Listed below are T cell receptor beta chains from one sample, sequenced in a study of technical replicates of blood from a handful of donors. The repertoire was sequenced with immunoSEQ multiplex PCR; TCRdb's copy has only in-frame clones and lacks some. The sample lists 75,000 to 100,000 clones; just under 95% were seen once. Sequenced: T cells isolated from PBMCs. These TCRs come from a human donor in good health. The CDR3 runs from the conserved cysteine through the conserved F or W. Fields, in order: D gene, J gene, V gene, clone size, CDR3 protein, CDR3 DNA. A D gene is named only where the DNA matches it firmly. The size of a clone is reported for some rows only, either as once, few or many, or as a class for expanded clones.

TRBD1 TRBJ2-1 TRBV27 . CASGWTGENEQFF TGTGCCAGCGGATGGACAGGTGAGAATGAGCAGTTCTTC
. TRBJ2-2 TRBV5-1 . CASRLDSNTGELFF TGCGCCAGCAGGCTAGACAGTAACACCGGGGAGCTGTTTTTT
. TRBJ2-7 TRBV27 . CASSYYPGQSYEQYF TGTGCCAGCAGCTACTACCCGGGACAATCCTACGAGCAGTACTTC
. TRBJ2-1 TRBV30 . CAWISGSYNEQFF TGTGCCTGGATTAGCGGATCCTACAATGAGCAGTTCTTC
TRBD1 TRBJ1-5 TRBV7-9 . CASSFPTGGAQPQHF TGTGCCAGCAGCTTTCCAACAGGGGGCGCGCAGCCCCAGCATTTT
. TRBJ2-3 TRBV6-5 . CASWGLSTDTQYF TGTGCCAGCTGGGGACTCAGCACAGATACGCAGTATTTT
. TRBJ2-7 TRBV7-2 . CASSLAPGAIEQYF TGTGCCAGCAGCTTAGCTCCAGGGGCAATCGAGCAGTACTTC
TRBD1 TRBJ2-3 TRBV7-8 . CATLGGTGYPDTQYF TGTGCCACCCTTGGAGGGACAGGGTACCCAGATACGCAGTATTTT
. TRBJ1-4 TRBV19 . CASGGANANEKLFF TGTGCCAGTGGGGGGGCGAACGCTAATGAAAAACTGTTTTTT
TRBD2 TRBJ2-7 TRBV11-2 . CASSSHVAGGTYEQYF TGTGCCAGCAGCTCCCACGTAGCGGGAGGTACCTACGAGCAGTACTTC
TRBD2 TRBJ2-1 TRBV28 once CASLGGGHHNEQFF TGTGCCAGCCTGGGGGGAGGGCATCACAATGAGCAGTTCTTC
. TRBJ2-5 TRBV19 . CASSIVGRSWETQYF TGTGCCAGTAGTATAGTGGGCAGGTCGTGGGAGACCCAGTACTTC
. TRBJ2-3 TRBV6-6 . CASSYSNLGGGDTQYF TGTGCCAGCAGTTACTCGAATCTCGGGGGAGGAGATACGCAGTATTTT
TRBD1 TRBJ2-7 TRBV11-2 . CASSLAPTGYSYEQYF TGTGCCAGCAGCTTAGCTCCGACAGGGTACTCCTACGAGCAGTACTTC
TRBD1 TRBJ2-3 TRBV11-3 . CASSLLAGTERADTQYF TGTGCCAGCAGCTTATTAGCCGGGACAGAACGCGCAGATACGCAGTATTTT
. TRBJ1-1 TRBV4-2 . CASSQVFVADTEAFF TGTGCCAGCAGCCAAGTCTTCGTTGCGGACACTGAAGCTTTCTTT
. TRBJ2-7 TRBV28 . CASRDTSYEQYF TGTGCCAGCAGGGACACCTCCTACGAGCAGTACTTC
TRBD1 TRBJ1-1 TRBV6-5 . CASGTGSFSEAFF TGTGCCAGCGGGACAGGGTCATTCAGTGAAGCTTTCTTT
TRBD2 TRBJ2-1 TRBV15 . CATSRGTGLADNEQFF TGTGCCACCAGCAGAGGGACAGGACTAGCGGACAATGAGCAGTTCTTC
. TRBJ2-7 TRBV6-6 . CASSTEELMYEQYF TGTGCCAGCAGCACCGAGGAGCTGATGTACGAGCAGTACTTC
TRBD2 TRBJ2-3 TRBV4-3 few CASSLHLTSGRAGGGTDTQYF TGCGCCAGCAGCCTACACCTTACTAGCGGGAGGGCCGGGGGGGGCACAGATACGCAGTATTTT
TRBD2 TRBJ2-1 TRBV28 . CASRGTSGRNEQFF TGTGCCAGCAGGGGGACTAGCGGGAGGAATGAGCAGTTCTTC
. TRBJ1-3 TRBV7-9 . CASSSLDIDGNTIYF TGTGCCAGCAGCTCCCTGGACATCGATGGAAACACCATATATTTT
TRBD1 TRBJ1-1 TRBV7-8 . CASSLPPLTGRAFF TGTGCCAGCAGCTTACCCCCGCTGACAGGGCGAGCTTTCTTT
TRBD1 TRBJ1-1 TRBV5-1 . CASSRAGTGDGAEAFF TGCGCCAGCAGCCGCGCCGGGACAGGGGATGGAGCTGAAGCTTTCTTT
. TRBJ2-1 TRBV30 . CAWRATVNEQFF TGTGCCTGGAGGGCGACAGTAAATGAGCAGTTCTTC
. TRBJ2-2 TRBV5-1 . CASSLNSGTGELFF TGCGCCAGCAGCTTGAATTCGGGCACCGGGGAGCTGTTTTTT
. TRBJ2-7 TRBV5-6 . CASTRRKGPTPYEQYF TGTGCCAGCACCCGAAGAAAGGGGCCTACCCCCTACGAGCAGTACTTC
TRBD1 TRBJ2-5 TRBV7-9 . CASRGSQGEQETQYF TGTGCCAGCAGGGGTTCGCAGGGGGAGCAGGAGACCCAGTACTTC
. TRBJ1-1 TRBV30 . CAWSVTVANTEAFF TGTGCCTGGAGTGTAACGGTAGCGAACACTGAAGCTTTCTTT
. TRBJ2-7 TRBV7-2 . CASSRSIRRDSYEQYF TGTGCCAGCAGCCGATCCATCAGACGGGATTCCTACGAGCAGTACTTC
. TRBJ2-3 TRBV5-6 . CASSLVAADTQYF TGTGCCAGCAGCTTGGTAGCGGCAGATACGCAGTATTTT
TRBD2 TRBJ2-7 TRBV19 . CASSWAGAGYEQYF TGTGCCAGTAGCTGGGCGGGAGCAGGCTACGAGCAGTACTTC
TRBD1 TRBJ1-3 TRBV11-2 . CASSAGTGSSGNTIYF TGTGCCAGCAGCGCCGGGACAGGGAGCTCTGGAAACACCATATATTTT
TRBD1 TRBJ1-1 TRBV4-1 . CASSQDGQGVTEAFF TGCGCCAGCAGCCAAGATGGCCAGGGGGTCACTGAAGCTTTCTTT
. TRBJ1-3 TRBV30 once CAWSPIATLSGNTIYF TGTGCCTGGAGCCCGATCGCGACTCTCTCTGGAAACACCATATATTTT
TRBD1 TRBJ1-3 TRBV5-1 . CASSLVQGGLDTIYF TGCGCCAGCAGCTTGGTACAGGGGGGATTGGACACCATATATTTT
. TRBJ2-7 TRBV28 once CASGSSLGEQYF TGTGCCAGCGGGTCCTCTCTCGGGGAGCAGTACTTC
. TRBJ1-2 TRBV7-6 . CASSLAGTRANYGYTF TGTGCCAGCAGCTTAGCCGGGACACGAGCTAACTATGGCTACACCTTC
. TRBJ1-5 TRBV2 few CASSEGQSNQPQHF TGTGCCAGCAGTGAGGGGCAGAGCAATCAGCCCCAGCATTTT
. TRBJ1-5 TRBV28 . CASTRGEHSNQPQHF TGTGCCAGCACCCGGGGAGAACATAGCAATCAGCCCCAGCATTTT
. TRBJ2-3 TRBV2 . CASSETLSFDTQYF TGTGCCAGCAGTGAAACACTATCTTTTGATACGCAGTATTTT
. TRBJ1-4 TRBV7-8 . CASSAYRVANEKLFF TGTGCCAGCAGCGCCTACAGGGTGGCTAATGAAAAACTGTTTTTT
. TRBJ1-3 TRBV4-2 . CASSQDFTGPSGNTIYF TGTGCCAGCAGCCAAGATTTTACAGGCCCCTCTGGAAACACCATATATTTT
TRBD2 TRBJ2-2 TRBV4-2 . CASSQDEREISGELFF TGTGCCAGCAGCCAAGATGAGCGGGAGATTTCCGGGGAGCTGTTTTTT
TRBD2 TRBJ2-1 TRBV7-6 . CASSRLATSGSTDEQFF TGTGCCAGCAGCCGACTTGCTACTAGCGGGAGTACAGATGAGCAGTTCTTC
. TRBJ2-7 TRBV7-9 once CASSLSVGSSYEQYF TGTGCCAGCAGCTTATCTGTCGGGAGCTCCTACGAGCAGTACTTC
. TRBJ1-1 TRBV19 few CASSSGGNTEAFF TGTGCCAGTAGTTCAGGAGGGAACACTGAAGCTTTCTTT
. TRBJ2-3 TRBV23-1 . CASSQSHGQGVGLAESTDTQYF TGCGCCAGCAGTCAATCGCACGGACAGGGGGTTGGACTAGCGGAGAGCACAGATACGCAGTATTTT
TRBD2 TRBJ2-1 TRBV10-3 . CAISSLLAGEQFF TGTGCCATCAGTAGTCTACTAGCGGGAGAACAGTTCTTC